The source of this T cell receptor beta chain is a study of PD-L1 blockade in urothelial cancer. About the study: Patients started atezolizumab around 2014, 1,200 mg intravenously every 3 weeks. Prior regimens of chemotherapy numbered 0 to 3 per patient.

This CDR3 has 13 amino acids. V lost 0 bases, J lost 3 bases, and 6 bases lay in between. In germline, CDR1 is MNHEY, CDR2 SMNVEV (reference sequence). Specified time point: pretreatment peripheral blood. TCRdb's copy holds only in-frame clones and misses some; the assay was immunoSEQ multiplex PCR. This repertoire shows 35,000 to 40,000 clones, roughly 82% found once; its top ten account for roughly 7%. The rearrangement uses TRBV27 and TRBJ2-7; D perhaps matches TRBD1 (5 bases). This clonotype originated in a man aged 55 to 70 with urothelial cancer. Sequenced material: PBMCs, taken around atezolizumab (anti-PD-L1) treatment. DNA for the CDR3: TGTGCCAGCAGTTTATCGGACAACTACGAGCAGTACTTC. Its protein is CASSLSDNYEQYF.